Each of the 15 T cell receptor beta chains below was sequenced from the same sample in a study of T cell repertoires in cytomegalovirus infection. No antigen has been assigned to these receptors. TCRdb independently ran MiXCR on the reads; one entry per CDR3 protein. The sample includes 370,000 or so distinct CDR3 sequences, roughly a third of them seen just once. The source material was cultured PBMCs, sampled from culture after CMV antigen stimulation. These receptors all come from a human donor in good health (CMV status not recorded). Some clones in this sample may be carry-over from other donors' samples.

This clonotype has more than one count but fewer than ten. V gene TRBV27 combines with J gene TRBJ2-1, with 13 positions matching TRBD2. With V trimmed by 4 bases and J by 4 bases, 7 bases remained unmatched. This CDR3 comprises 17 residues. Germline CDR1 is MNHEY and CDR2 is SMNVEV (reference sequence). The CDR3 DNA sequence: TGTGCCAGCAGTTCCCGACTAGCGGGAGGAGCTTACAATGAGCAGTTCTTC. Protein: CASSSRLAGGAYNEQFF.

This chain links TRBV20-1 with TRBJ2-1; 14 bases map to TRBD2. This CDR3 region has 17 residues. CDR1 is DFQATT and CDR2 is SNEGSKA in the germline V gene (reference sequence). V lost 4 bases, J lost 0 bases, and 5 bases stayed unmatched. The CDR3 protein is CSATGLAGESSYNEQFF. In DNA form, the CDR3 reads TGCAGTGCTACGGGACTAGCGGGGGAGAGCTCCTACAATGAGCAGTTCTTC.

The gene calls are TRBV7-2 and TRBJ1-4, with D perhaps TRBD1 (6 bases). CDR1 SGHTA and CDR2 FQGNSA come from the germline V gene. Trimming took off 5 bases at V and 6 bases at J, with 13 bases between the two ends. CDR3 length: 14 amino acids. CDR3 DNA sequence: TGTGCCAGCAGCCCTCGACAGGACGATGAAAAACTGTTTTTT. It is translated as CASSPRQDDEKLFF.

V is TRBV29-1 and J is TRBJ2-3; either TRBD1 or TRBD2 may supply D (5 bases each). The germline gives CDR1 SQVTM, CDR2 ANQGSEA. The CDR3 totals 15 residues. V was clipped by 2 bases and J by 5 bases, with 17 bases between them. CDR3: CSVESERTPRDTQYF. CDR3 nucleotides: TGCAGCGTTGAATCCGAGCGGACACCCAGAGATACGCAGTATTTT.

Only a few counts were recorded for this clonotype. The genes are TRBV5-6 and TRBJ2-7; D call uncertain. CDR1 and CDR2 (germline): SGHDT, YYEEEE. The V gene lost 4 bases and the J gene lost 8 bases, with 25 bases spanning the gap. The CDR3 loop spans 16 amino acids. The DNA of the CDR3 is TGTGCCAGCAGCAAGACCCCGGTGCCCACGCCACCCAAGCAGTACTTC. This translates into CASSKTPVPTPPKQYF. Full variable domain (remainder filled in from reference TRBV5-6 and TRBJ2-7): DAGVTQSPTHLIKTRGQQVTLRCSPKSGHDTVSWYQQALGQGPQFIFQYYEEEERQRGNFPDRFSGHQFPNYSSELNVNALLLGDSALYLCASSKTPVPTPPKQYFGPGTRLTVT.

The V call is TRBV20-1, the J call TRBJ2-5; D is ambiguous. Germline CDR1 DFQATT, CDR2 SNEGSKA (reference sequence). The CDR3 spans 12 residues. Trimming cost V 4 bases and J 4 bases, with 10 bases left between them. In nucleotides, the CDR3 is TGCAGTGCTACCCCTATAGCAGAGACCCAGTACTTC. As protein: CSATPIAETQYF.

The chain recombines TRBV12-3 or TRBV12-4 with TRBJ2-1; 7 positions match TRBD1. This CDR3 has 13 amino acids. Trimming took 1 base from V and 8 from J; bases not matched to a gene: 2. In DNA form, the CDR3 reads TGTGCCAGCAGTTTAGACAGGGGCGATGAGCAGTTCTTC. Protein: CASSLDRGDEQFF.

This clonotype was counted many times. The rearrangement uses TRBV6-1 and TRBJ2-7, with a possible D match to TRBD1 (5 bases). This CDR3 contains 13 residues. Germline loops: CDR1 MNHNS, CDR2 SASEGT. The germline V and J ends were trimmed by 8 bases and 6 bases, with 17 bases remaining between them. CDR3: CASGAGSLREQYV. CDR3 bases: TGTGCCAGCGGGGCCGGGTCCCTCCGCGAGCAGTACGTC.

This clonotype was picked up a small number of times. The chain joins TRBV7-2 to TRBJ2-5; 14 bases align to TRBD2. CDR1 and CDR2 (germline): SGHTA, FQGNSA. Losses at the gene ends were 4 bases for V and 4 bases for J; bases not matched to a gene: 8. CDR3 length equals 17 residues. For the CDR3, the DNA is TGTGCCAGCAGCTCAGGGACTAGCGGGAGTCGGGGAGAGACCCAGTACTTC. Translating gives CASSSGTSGSRGETQYF.

The chain links TRBV6-1 to TRBJ1-5; 8 nucleotides agree with TRBD1. Germline assignment: CDR1 MNHNS and CDR2 SASEGT. This CDR3 has 17 residues. Trimming took 7 bases from V and 5 from J; bases not matched to a gene: 16. Written as DNA, the CDR3 is TGTGCCAGCAAGGGTGGGACAGGATCATGGGAGGATCAGCCCCAGCATTTT. This encodes CASKGGTGSWEDQPQHF.

The V and J genes are TRBV9 and TRBJ1-5, with D perhaps matching TRBD1 (6 bases). CDR3 length: 15 amino acids. Germline V gene data show CDR1 as SGDLS and CDR2 as YYNGEE. V lost 4 bases and J lost 1, with 12 bases in between. For the CDR3, the DNA is TGTGCCAGCAGCTACACAGGGTTGAGCAATCAGCCCCAGCATTTT. It is translated as CASSYTGLSNQPQHF. Full variable domain (remainder filled in from reference TRBV9 and TRBJ1-5): DSGVTQTPKHLITATGQRVTLRCSPRSGDLSVYWYQQSLDQGLQFLIQYYNGEERAKGNILERFSAQQFPDLHSELNLSSLELGDSALYFCASSYTGLSNQPQHFGDGTRLSIL.

The chain recombines TRBV9 with TRBJ2-3; TRBD2 aligns across 11 bases. V lost 4 bases, J lost 3 bases, and 4 bases stayed unmatched. Germline-derived CDR1 and CDR2 are SGDLS and YYNGEE. The CDR3 is made up of 15 amino acids. The CDR3 sequence is CASSLTSGGTDTQYF. The CDR3, as DNA: TGTGCCAGCAGCTTAACTAGCGGGGGTACAGATACGCAGTATTTT.

V is TRBV7-9 and J is TRBJ2-7; D might be TRBD2 (5 bases). Germline CDR1 is SEHNR and CDR2 is FQNEAQ (reference sequence). V was cut by 3 bases and J by 7 bases, with 13 bases left in between. The CDR3 is 13 residues long. CDR3 in DNA: TGTGCCAGCAGCTTGGCGGGCCGCGGGGAGCAGTACGTC. Encoded protein: CASSLAGRGEQYV.

The genes are TRBV12-3 or TRBV12-4 and TRBJ1-2; possible D gene TRBD1, 6 bases. The V gene lost 5 bases and the J gene lost 5 bases, with 12 bases spanning the gap. The CDR3 sequence is 13 residues long. CDR3 in amino acids: CASSRTVLYGYTF. CDR3 DNA: TGTGCCAGCAGTCGGACAGTTTTATATGGCTACACCTTC.

The sample holds a few counts of this clonotype. The chain employs TRBV4-1 and TRBJ2-6; 10 bases are shared with TRBD2. CDR1 and CDR2 (germline): MGHRA, YSYEKL. The V and J ends lost 0 bases and 2 bases, in that order; junction bases with no gene match: 4. The CDR3 runs to 18 residues. The CDR3 DNA reads TGCGCCAGCAGCCAAGATCCAGCGGGAGGGCCTGGGGCCAACGTCCTGACTTTC. It is translated as CASSQDPAGGPGANVLTF.